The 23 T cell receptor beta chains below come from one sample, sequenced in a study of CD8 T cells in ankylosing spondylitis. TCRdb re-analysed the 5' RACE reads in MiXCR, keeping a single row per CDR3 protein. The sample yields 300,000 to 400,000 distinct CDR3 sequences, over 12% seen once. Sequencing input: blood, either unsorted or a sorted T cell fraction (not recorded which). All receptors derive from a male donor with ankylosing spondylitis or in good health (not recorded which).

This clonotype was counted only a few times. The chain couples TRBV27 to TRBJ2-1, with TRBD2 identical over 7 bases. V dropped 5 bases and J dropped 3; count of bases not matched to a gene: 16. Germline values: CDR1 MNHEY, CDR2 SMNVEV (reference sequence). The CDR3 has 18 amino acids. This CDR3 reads CASSPYRPLAEVYNEQFF. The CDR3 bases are TGTGCCAGCAGTCCTTACCGTCCTCTAGCGGAGGTCTACAATGAGCAGTTCTTC.

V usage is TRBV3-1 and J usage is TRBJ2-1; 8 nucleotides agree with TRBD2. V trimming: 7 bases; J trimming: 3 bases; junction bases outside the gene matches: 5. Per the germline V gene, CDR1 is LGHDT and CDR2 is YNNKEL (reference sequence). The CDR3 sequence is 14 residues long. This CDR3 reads CASKEAGVYNEQFF. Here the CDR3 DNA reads TGTGCCAGCAAGGAAGCGGGAGTCTACAATGAGCAGTTCTTC.

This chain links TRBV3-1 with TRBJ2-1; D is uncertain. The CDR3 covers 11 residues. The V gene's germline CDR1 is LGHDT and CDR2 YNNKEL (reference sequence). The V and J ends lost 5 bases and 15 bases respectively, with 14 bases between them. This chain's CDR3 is CASSNGPSRFF. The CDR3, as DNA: TGTGCCAGCAGCAACGGGCCCTCTAGGTTCTTC.

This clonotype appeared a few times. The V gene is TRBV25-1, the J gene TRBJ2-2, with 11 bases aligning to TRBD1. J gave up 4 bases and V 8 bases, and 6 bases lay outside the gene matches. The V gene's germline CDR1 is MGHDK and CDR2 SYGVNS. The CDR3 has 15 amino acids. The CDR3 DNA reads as TGTGCCAGCGTATCGGGACAGGGGGGCACCGGGGAGCTGTTTTTT. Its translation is CASVSGQGGTGELFF.

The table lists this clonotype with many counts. CDR3 DNA sequence: TGCAGCGTTGAAGATCTTCGGGCTCGTACAGATACGCAGTATTTT. This sequence encodes CSVEDLRARTDTQYF. J is TRBJ2-3 and V is TRBV29-1; D remains unclear. This CDR3 comprises 15 residues. Germline values: CDR1 SQVTM, CDR2 ANQGSEA. Trimming removed 0 bases at V and 3 bases at J, with 13 bases between.

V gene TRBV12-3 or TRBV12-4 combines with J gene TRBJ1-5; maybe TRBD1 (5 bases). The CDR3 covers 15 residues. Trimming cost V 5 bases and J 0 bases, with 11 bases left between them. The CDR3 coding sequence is TGTGCCAGCAGTCCGACAGCACTTAGCAATCAGCCCCAGCATTTT. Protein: CASSPTALSNQPQHF.

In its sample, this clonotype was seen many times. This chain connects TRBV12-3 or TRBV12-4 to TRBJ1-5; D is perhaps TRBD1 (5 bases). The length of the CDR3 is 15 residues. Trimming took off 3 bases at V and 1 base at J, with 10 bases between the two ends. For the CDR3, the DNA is TGTGCCAGCAGTTTGAGGGGAGGAAGCAATCAGCCCCAGCATTTT. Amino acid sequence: CASSLRGGSNQPQHF.

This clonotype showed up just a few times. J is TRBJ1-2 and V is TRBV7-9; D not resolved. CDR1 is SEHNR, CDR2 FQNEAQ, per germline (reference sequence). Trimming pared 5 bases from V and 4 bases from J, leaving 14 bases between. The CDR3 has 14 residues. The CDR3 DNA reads TGTGCCAGCAGCGCCATGGGCAGCCTCTATGGCTACACCTTC. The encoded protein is CASSAMGSLYGYTF. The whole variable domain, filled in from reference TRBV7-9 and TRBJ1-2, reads DTGVSQNPRHKITKRGQNVTFRCDPISEHNRLYWYRQTLGQGPEFLTYFQNEAQLEKSRLLSDRFSAERPKGSFSTLEIQRTEQGDSAMYLCASSAMGSLYGYTFGSGTRLTVV.

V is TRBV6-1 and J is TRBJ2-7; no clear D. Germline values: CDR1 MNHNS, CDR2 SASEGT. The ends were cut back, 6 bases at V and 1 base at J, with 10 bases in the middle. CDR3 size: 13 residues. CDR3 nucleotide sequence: TGTGCCAGCAGAGTAACAGCTTCCTACGAGCAGTACTTC. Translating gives CASRVTASYEQYF.

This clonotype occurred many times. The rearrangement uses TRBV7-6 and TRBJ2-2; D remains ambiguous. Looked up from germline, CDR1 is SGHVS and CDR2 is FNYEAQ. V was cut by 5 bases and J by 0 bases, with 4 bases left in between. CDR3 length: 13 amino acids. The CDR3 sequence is CASSPSNTGELFF. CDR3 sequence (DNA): TGTGCCAGCAGCCCCTCGAACACCGGGGAGCTGTTTTTT.

The CDR3 loop is CASSSVMGDEQYF. Written as DNA, the CDR3 is TGCGCCAGCAGCTCCGTAATGGGGGACGAGCAGTACTTC. The chain recombines TRBV5-1 with TRBJ2-7; D possibly uses TRBD1 or TRBD2 (5 bases each). This CDR3 spans 13 amino acids. V was cut by 3 bases and J by 5 bases, with 12 bases left in between. Germline V gene sequence: CDR1 SGHRS, CDR2 YFSETQ. The entire variable domain, with the rest obtained from reference TRBV5-1 and TRBJ2-7, is as follows: KAGVTQTPRYLIKTRGQQVTLSCSPISGHRSVSWYQQTPGQGLQFLFEYFSETQRNKGNFPGRFSGRQFSNSRSEMNVSTLELGDSALYLCASSSVMGDEQYFGPGTRLTVT.

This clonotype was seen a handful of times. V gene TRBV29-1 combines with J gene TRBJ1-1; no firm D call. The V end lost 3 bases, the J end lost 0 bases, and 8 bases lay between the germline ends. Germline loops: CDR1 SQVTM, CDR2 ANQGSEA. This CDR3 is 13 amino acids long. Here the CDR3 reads CSVEGILNTEAFF. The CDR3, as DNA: TGCAGCGTTGAGGGCATATTGAACACTGAAGCTTTCTTT. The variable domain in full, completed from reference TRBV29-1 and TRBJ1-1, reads SAVISQKPSRDICQRGTSLTIQCQVDSQVTMMFWYRQQPGQSLTLIATANQGSEATYESGFVIDKFPISRPNLTFSTLTVSNMSPEDSSIYLCSVEGILNTEAFFGQGTRLTVV.

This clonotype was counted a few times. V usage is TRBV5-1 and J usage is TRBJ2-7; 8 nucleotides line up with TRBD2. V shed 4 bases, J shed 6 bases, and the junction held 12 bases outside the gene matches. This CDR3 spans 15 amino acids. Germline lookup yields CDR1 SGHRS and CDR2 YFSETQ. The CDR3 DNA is TGCGCCAGCAGCCCGGAGAGTAGCGGGAAGGTCGAGCAGTACTTC. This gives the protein CASSPESSGKVEQYF.

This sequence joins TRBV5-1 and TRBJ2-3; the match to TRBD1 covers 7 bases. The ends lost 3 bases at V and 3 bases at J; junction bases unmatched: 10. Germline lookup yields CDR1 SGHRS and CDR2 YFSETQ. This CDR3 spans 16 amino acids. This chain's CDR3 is CASSSLWGQKTDTQYF. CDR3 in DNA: TGCGCCAGCAGCTCTTTGTGGGGACAGAAGACAGATACGCAGTATTTT.

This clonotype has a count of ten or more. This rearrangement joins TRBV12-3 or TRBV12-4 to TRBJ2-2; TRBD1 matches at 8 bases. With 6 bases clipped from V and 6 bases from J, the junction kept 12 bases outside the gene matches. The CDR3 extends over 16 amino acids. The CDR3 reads CASRHRGTGLSGELFF. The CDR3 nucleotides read TGTGCCAGCAGACACCGCGGGACAGGTCTGTCCGGGGAGCTGTTTTTT.

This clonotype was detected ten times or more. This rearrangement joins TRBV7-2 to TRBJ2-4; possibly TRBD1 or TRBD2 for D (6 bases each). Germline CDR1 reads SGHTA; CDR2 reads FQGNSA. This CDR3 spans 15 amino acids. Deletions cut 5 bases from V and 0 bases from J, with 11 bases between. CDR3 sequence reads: CASSTGALAKNIQYF. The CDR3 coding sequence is TGTGCCAGCAGCACGGGGGCCCTAGCCAAAAACATTCAGTACTTC.

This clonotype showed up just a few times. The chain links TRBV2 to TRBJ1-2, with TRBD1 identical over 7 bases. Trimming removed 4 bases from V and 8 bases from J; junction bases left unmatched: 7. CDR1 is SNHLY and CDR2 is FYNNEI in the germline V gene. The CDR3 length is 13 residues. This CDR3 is CASSGQGVDGYTF. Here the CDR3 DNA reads TGTGCCAGCAGTGGGCAGGGGGTTGACGGCTACACCTTC. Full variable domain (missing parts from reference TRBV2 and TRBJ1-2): EPEVTQTPSHQVTQMGQEVILRCVPISNHLYFYWYRQILGQKVEFLVSFYNNEISEKSEIFDDQFSVERPDGSNFTLKIRSTKLEDSAMYFCASSGQGVDGYTFGSGTRLTVV.

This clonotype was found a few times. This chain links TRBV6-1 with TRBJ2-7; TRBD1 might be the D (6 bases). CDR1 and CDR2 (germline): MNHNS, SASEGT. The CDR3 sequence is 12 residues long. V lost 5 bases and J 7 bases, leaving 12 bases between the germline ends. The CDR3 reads CASSTGPWEQYF. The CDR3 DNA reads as TGTGCCAGCAGTACAGGGCCCTGGGAGCAGTACTTC.

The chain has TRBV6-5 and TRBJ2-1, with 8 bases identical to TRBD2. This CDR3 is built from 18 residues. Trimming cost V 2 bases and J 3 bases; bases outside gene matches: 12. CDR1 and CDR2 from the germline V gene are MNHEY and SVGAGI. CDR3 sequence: CASSYERVAGLDYNEQFF. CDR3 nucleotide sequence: TGTGCCAGCAGTTACGAGAGGGTGGCGGGACTAGACTACAATGAGCAGTTCTTC.

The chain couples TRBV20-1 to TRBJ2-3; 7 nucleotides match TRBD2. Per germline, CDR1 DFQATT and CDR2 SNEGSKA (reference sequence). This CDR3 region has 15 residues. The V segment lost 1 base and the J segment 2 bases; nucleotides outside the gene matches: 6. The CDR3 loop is CSARVPSGPTDTQYF. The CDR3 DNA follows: TGCAGTGCTAGAGTCCCTAGCGGCCCCACAGATACGCAGTATTTT.

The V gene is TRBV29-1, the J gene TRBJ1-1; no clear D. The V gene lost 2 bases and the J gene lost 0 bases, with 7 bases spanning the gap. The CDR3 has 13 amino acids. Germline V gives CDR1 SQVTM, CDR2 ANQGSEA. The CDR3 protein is CSVETFMNTEAFF. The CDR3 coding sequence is TGCAGCGTTGAAACTTTTATGAACACTGAAGCTTTCTTT.

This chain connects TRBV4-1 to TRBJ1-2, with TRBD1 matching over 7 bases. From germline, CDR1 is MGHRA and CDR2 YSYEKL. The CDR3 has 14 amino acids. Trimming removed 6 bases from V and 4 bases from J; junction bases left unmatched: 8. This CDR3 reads CASSPAGQFYGYTF. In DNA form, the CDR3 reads TGCGCCAGCAGTCCAGCGGGACAGTTCTATGGCTACACCTTC.

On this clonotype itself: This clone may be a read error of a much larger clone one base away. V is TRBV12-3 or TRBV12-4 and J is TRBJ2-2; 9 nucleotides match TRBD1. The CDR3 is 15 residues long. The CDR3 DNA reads TGTGCCAGCAGGACCGGGACAGGGAACACCGGGGTGCTGTTTTTT. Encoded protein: CASRTGTGNTGVLFF.